This T cell receptor (beta chain) emerged from a study of T-cell reconstitution after alpha-beta-depleted transplantation in children. Researchers prepared the TCRbeta library using unique molecular identifiers, the study reports. Each CDR3 protein is one row after TCRdb ran MiXCR on the PCR reads. The sample lists 350,000 to 400,000 distinct CDR3 sequences, about an eighth seen once, with around 4% in the top ten. Germline V gene lookup returns CDR1 MDHEN and CDR2 SYDVKM. CDR3 length: 14 residues. Deletions cut 6 bases from V and 5 bases from J, with 15 bases between. Sequenced here: PBMCs, sampled from the stem cell graft. The genes are TRBV28 and TRBJ2-3, with D tentatively TRBD1 or TRBD2 (6 bases each). The receptor was isolated from a human donor who donated a stem cell graft to a child with Fanconi anemia. This CDR3 is CASRIGGRGDTQYF. Written as DNA, the CDR3 is TGTGCCAGCAGAATAGGGGGGCGTGGAGATACGCAGTATTTT.